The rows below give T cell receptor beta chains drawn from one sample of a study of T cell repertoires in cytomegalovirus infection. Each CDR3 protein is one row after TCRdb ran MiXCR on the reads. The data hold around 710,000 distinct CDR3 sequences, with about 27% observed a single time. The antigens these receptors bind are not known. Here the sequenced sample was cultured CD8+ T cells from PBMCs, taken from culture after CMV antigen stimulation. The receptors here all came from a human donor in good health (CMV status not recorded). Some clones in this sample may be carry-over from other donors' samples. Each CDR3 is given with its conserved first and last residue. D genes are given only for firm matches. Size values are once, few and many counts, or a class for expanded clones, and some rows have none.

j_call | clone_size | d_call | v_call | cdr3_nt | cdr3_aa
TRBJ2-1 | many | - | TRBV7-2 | TGTGCCAGCAGCTTGTGGGAGACTAGGAATGAGCAGTTCTTC | CASSLWETRNEQFF
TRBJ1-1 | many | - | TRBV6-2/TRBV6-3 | TGTGCCAGCAGTTACTTGGGACAAACGAACACTGAAGCTTTCTTT | CASSYLGQTNTEAFF
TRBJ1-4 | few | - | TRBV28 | TGTGCCAGCACACCGAGGGGACGTCTCGAAAAACTGTTTTTT | CASTPRGRLEKLFF
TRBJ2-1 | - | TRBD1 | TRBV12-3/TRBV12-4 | TGTGCCAGCAGTTCCAGACAGGGTTTCTTCAATGAGCAGTTCTTC | CASSSRQGFFNEQFF
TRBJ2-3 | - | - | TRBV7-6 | TGTGCCAGCAGCTTAGCAGGCCAGGGCATAGATACGCAGTATTTT | CASSLAGQGIDTQYF
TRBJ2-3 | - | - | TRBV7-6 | TGTGCCAACCAACCCCCTAGCACAGATACGCAGTATTTT | CANQPPSTDTQYF
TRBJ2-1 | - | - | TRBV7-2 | TGTGCCAGCAGCCTGCCCGACGACGATGAGCAGTTCTTC | CASSLPDDDEQFF
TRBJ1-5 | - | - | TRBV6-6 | TGTGCCAGCAGTTACTCGGCCGGGGCGGGAGAGCCCCAGCATTTT | CASSYSAGAGEPQHF
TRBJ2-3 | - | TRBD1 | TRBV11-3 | TGTGCCAGCAGCTTAGGGACAGGGGGAAACACAGATACGCAGTATTTT | CASSLGTGGNTDTQYF
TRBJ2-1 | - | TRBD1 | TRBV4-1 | TGCGCCAGCAGCCAGGGGAGCGGACAGGGGGAGTTCTTC | CASSQGSGQGEFF
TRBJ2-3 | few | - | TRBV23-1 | TGCGCCAGCAGTCAATCTGTGGATACGCAGTATTTT | CASSQSVDTQYF
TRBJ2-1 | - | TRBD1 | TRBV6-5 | TGTGCCAGCAGTTACATGACAGGGGCTGCAAATGAGCAGTTCTTC | CASSYMTGAANEQFF
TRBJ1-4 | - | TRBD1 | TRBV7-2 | TGTGCCAGCAGCCCCGGGACAGAATATAATGAAAAACTGTTTTTT | CASSPGTEYNEKLFF
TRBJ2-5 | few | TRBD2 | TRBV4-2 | TGTGCCAGCAGCCCCCGGGGTAGCGGGGGCCCGAAGGAGGAGACCCAGTACTTC | CASSPRGSGGPKEETQYF
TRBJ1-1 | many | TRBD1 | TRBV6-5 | TGTGCCAGCCAGGGGGGCACTGAAGCTTTCTTT | CASQGGTEAFF
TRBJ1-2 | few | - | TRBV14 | TGTGCCAGCAGCCAACTCCCCAGGGACGGCTACACCTTC | CASSQLPRDGYTF
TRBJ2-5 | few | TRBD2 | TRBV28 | TGTGCCAGCATCCGGGAGGGGGAAGAGACCCAGTACTTC | CASIREGEETQYF
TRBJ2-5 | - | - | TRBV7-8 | TGTGCCAGCAGCTTACACAGGGGGAGGGAAGAGACCCAGTACTTC | CASSLHRGREETQYF
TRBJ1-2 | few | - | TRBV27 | TGTGCCAGCAGTTTTAACCCGTTCACGACAGGCTTCTATGGCTACACCTTC | CASSFNPFTTGFYGYTF
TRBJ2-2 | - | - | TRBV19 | TGTGCCAGTACTTACACCAACACCGGGGAGCTGTTTTTT | CASTYTNTGELFF
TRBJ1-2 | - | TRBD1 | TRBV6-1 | TGTGCCAGCAGACCGACAGGGATCTATGGCTACACCTTC | CASRPTGIYGYTF
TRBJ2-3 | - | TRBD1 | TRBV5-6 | TGTGCCAGCAGCTTATCCAGGGGGCTTTATACGCAGTATTTT | CASSLSRGLYTQYF
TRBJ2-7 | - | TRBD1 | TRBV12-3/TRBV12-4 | TGTGCCATCGGAGGGACAGGGGTCCACGAGCAGTACTTC | CAIGGTGVHEQYF
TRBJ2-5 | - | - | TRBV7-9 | TGTGCCAGCAGCTCCTTTACAAACCCCTGGGAGACCCAGTACTTC | CASSSFTNPWETQYF
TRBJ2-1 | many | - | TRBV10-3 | TGTGCCATCGGGAATTATGAGCAGTTCTTC | CAIGNYEQFF
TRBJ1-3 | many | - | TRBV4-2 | TGTGCCAGCAGCCAAGATAGATCCTCCTCTGGAAACACCATATATTTT | CASSQDRSSSGNTIYF
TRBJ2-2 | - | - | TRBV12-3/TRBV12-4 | TGTGCCATCGGCCCGGGGGGGGAGCTGTTTTTT | CAIGPGGELFF
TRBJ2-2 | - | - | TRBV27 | TGTGCCAGCAGTTTGACCGATGCCGGGGAGCTGTTTTTT | CASSLTDAGELFF
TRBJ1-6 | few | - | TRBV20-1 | TGCAGTGCTAGTGCCCTGGCGGACGGATATAATTCACCCCTCCACTTT | CSASALADGYNSPLHF
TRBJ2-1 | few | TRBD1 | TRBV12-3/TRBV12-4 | TGTGCCAGCGGGACGGACAGGGGGCCGTACAATGAGCAGTTCTTC | CASGTDRGPYNEQFF
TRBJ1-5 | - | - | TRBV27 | TGTGCCAGCAGTTTAGCGTCAGATCGGAGCAATCAGCCCCAGCATTTT | CASSLASDRSNQPQHF
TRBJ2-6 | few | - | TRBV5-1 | TGCGCCAGCGTCTTTCCGGGACGGCTTTTC | CASVFPGRLF
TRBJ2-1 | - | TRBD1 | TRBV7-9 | TGTGCCAGCAGCTTGACAGGGGCTGAGCAGTTCTTC | CASSLTGAEQFF
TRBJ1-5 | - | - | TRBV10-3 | TGTGCCATCAGTGGAAGGCCCCAGCCCCAGCATTTT | CAISGRPQPQHF
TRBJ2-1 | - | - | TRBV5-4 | TGTGCCAGCTTTCAGAGGGGCGATGAGCAGTTCTTC | CASFQRGDEQFF
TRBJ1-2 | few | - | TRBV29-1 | TGCAGCGTTGAAGAAAGACTACCCTATGGCTACACCTTC | CSVEERLPYGYTF
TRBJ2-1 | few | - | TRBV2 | TGTGCCAGCAGGGTCGACCGATCCTCCTACAATGAGCAGTTCTTC | CASRVDRSSYNEQFF
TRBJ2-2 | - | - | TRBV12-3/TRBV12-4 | TGTGCCTCTGTAGGGAGACAGTTGGGCGGGGAGCTGTTTTTT | CASVGRQLGGELFF
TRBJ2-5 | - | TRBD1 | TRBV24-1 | TGTGCCACCAGTGATTTTCCCGGAGGTGACAGGGGGCTAAGGGAGACCCAGTACTTC | CATSDFPGGDRGLRETQYF
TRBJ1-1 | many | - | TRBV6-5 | TGTGCCAGCAGTGACTACTACTGGATTGAGGGGCTAGGGAACACTGAAGCTTTCTTT | CASSDYYWIEGLGNTEAFF
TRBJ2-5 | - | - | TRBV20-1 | TGCAGTGCTAATGACAGGAAAGAGACCCAGTACTTC | CSANDRKETQYF
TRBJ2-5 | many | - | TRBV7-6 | TGTGCCAGCAGTCCTAGCGTGCAGGCGGCCCAGTACTTC | CASSPSVQAAQYF
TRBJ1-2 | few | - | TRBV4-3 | TGCGCCAGCAGCCAAGACCCCTCCTACTATGGCTACACCTTC | CASSQDPSYYGYTF
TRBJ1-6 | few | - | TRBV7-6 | TGTGCCAGCAGCTCCCAATCCCTAAGCTCCTATAATTCACCCCTCCACTTT | CASSSQSLSSYNSPLHF
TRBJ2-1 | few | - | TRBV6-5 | TGTGCCAGCAGTTACTCGATCTTCAAGAGGGGGTCGGATGAGCAGTTCTTC | CASSYSIFKRGSDEQFF
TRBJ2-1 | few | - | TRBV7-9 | TGTGCCAGCAGCTTAACGACAGATCTTTACAATGAGCAGTTCTTC | CASSLTTDLYNEQFF
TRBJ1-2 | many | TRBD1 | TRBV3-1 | TGTGCCAGCAGCCACGAATGGGGACAGGGAAACTATGGCTACACCTTC | CASSHEWGQGNYGYTF
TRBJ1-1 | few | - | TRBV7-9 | TGTGCCAGCAGCTTCCCCGGGGGTATGGAAGCTTTCTTT | CASSFPGGMEAFF
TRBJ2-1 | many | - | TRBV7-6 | TGTGCCAGCAGCTTAGCGGGGGTGACTTACAATGAGCAGTTCTTC | CASSLAGVTYNEQFF
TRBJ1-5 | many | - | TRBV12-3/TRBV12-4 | TGTGCCAGCAGTTTTGGGACGGATAGCAATCAGCCCCAGCATTTT | CASSFGTDSNQPQHF
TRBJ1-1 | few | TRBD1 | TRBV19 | TGTGCCAGTAGTAGCCCGGGACAGGGGGCGATCACTGAAGCTTTCTTT | CASSSPGQGAITEAFF
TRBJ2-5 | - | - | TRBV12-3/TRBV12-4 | TGTGCCAGCAGTTTAACAGGGTGGGCAGAGACCCAGTACTTC | CASSLTGWAETQYF
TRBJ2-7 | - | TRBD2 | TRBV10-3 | TGTGCCATCAGTGAGTCGGGTAGCGGGGGGCACGATACCTACGAGCAGTACTTC | CAISESGSGGHDTYEQYF
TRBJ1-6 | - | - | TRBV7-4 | TGTGCCAGCAGCTTAGCTCCGGAGAATTCACCCCTCCACTTT | CASSLAPENSPLHF